The clone carrying this T cell receptor beta chain was observed a handful of times. Each CDR3 protein is one row after TCRdb ran MiXCR on the 5' RACE reads. The repertoire holds approximately 550,000 distinct CDR3 sequences, about 20% seen once, with approximately 0.5% in the top ten. This record comes from a study of identical twins. Germline V gene sequence: CDR1 ENHRY, CDR2 SYGVKD. Deletions cut 2 bases from V and 2 bases from J, with 12 bases between. CDR3 size: 15 residues. These data were likewise used in another study, on yellow fever vaccine responses in identical twins.

V usage is TRBV10-3 and J usage is TRBJ2-5, with D hard to call. The sequenced material came from CD4+ T cells sorted from blood. The origin of this receptor is a woman under 30 in good health. CDR3 coding DNA: TGTGCCATCAGTGAGACGACAAATACTCAAGAGACCCAGTACTTC. Amino acid sequence: CAISETTNTQETQYF.